A selection of T cell receptor beta chains follows, all from one sample in a study of CD8+ T cells in alopecia areata. The table came from immunoSEQ multiplex PCR; TCRdb's copy has only in-frame clones and leaves some out. The sample records roughly 60,000 clones, roughly 46% being singletons. The sequencing used CD8+ T cells sorted from blood, collected at approximately week 37, from a patient treated with tofacitinib. The receptor set was obtained from a human donor with alopecia areata. CDR3s include the opening cysteine and the closing phenylalanine or tryptophan. A D gene is named only where the DNA matches it firmly. Clone size is shown for a subset of rows, as once, few, many or a class of expanded clone.

size: .; D: .; V: TRBV25-1; J: TRBJ1-1; CDR3: CASSEWGSGWAFF; DNA: TGTGCCAGCAGTGAATGGGGGTCAGGGTGGGCTTTCTTT
size: .; D: .; V: TRBV5-1; J: TRBJ1-1; CDR3: CASSLKSGTEAFF; DNA: TGCGCCAGCAGCTTAAAGAGTGGAACTGAAGCTTTCTTT
size: .; D: .; V: TRBV4-1; J: TRBJ2-5; CDR3: CASSQEPRGETQYF; DNA: TGCGCCAGCAGCCAAGAACCCAGGGGCGAGACCCAGTACTTC
size: .; D: TRBD2; V: TRBV19; J: TRBJ2-5; CDR3: CASRTSGSPGETQYF; DNA: TGTGCCAGTCGGACTAGCGGGAGTCCGGGAGAGACCCAGTACTTC
size: few; D: TRBD1; V: TRBV7-3; J: TRBJ2-5; CDR3: CASSSTGGALETQYF; DNA: TGTGCCAGCAGCTCGACAGGGGGCGCGTTGGAGACCCAGTACTTC
size: .; D: TRBD2; V: TRBV27; J: TRBJ2-3; CDR3: CATESGAGGPHTQYF; DNA: TGTGCTACCGAGTCGGGAGCGGGAGGGCCTCATACGCAGTATTTT
size: .; D: .; V: TRBV4-1; J: TRBJ2-1; CDR3: CASSQVGGGEYEQFF; DNA: TGCGCCAGCAGCCAAGTCGGTGGAGGGGAATATGAGCAGTTCTTC
size: few; D: .; V: TRBV29-1; J: TRBJ2-1; CDR3: CSVEGRDGRSYNEQFF; DNA: TGCAGCGTTGAGGGCCGGGACGGACGCTCCTACAATGAGCAGTTCTTC
size: .; D: .; V: TRBV4-1; J: TRBJ1-2; CDR3: CASSQGQANYGYTF; DNA: TGCGCCAGCAGCCAAGGGCAAGCTAACTATGGCTACACCTTC
size: .; D: TRBD2; V: TRBV29-1; J: TRBJ2-2; CDR3: CSTLGGGNTGELFF; DNA: TGCAGCACCCTCGGGGGGGGGAACACCGGGGAGCTGTTTTTT
size: .; D: TRBD2; V: TRBV4-1; J: TRBJ2-7; CDR3: CASSQGGTSGSYEQYF; DNA: TGCGCCAGCAGCCAAGGGGGGACTAGCGGTTCCTACGAGCAGTACTTC
size: .; D: TRBD1; V: TRBV25-1; J: TRBJ2-1; CDR3: CASSGRQGPYNEQFF; DNA: TGTGCCAGCAGTGGCAGACAGGGCCCGTACAATGAGCAGTTCTTC
size: .; D: TRBD2; V: TRBV7-2; J: TRBJ2-1; CDR3: CASSLITGGPDEQFF; DNA: TGTGCCAGCAGCTTAATAACGGGAGGGCCCGATGAGCAGTTCTTC
size: once; D: .; V: TRBV29-1; J: TRBJ1-3; CDR3: CSVVGEDSGNTIYF; DNA: TGCAGCGTTGTTGGGGAAGACTCTGGAAACACCATATATTTT
size: few; D: .; V: TRBV9; J: TRBJ2-7; CDR3: CASSVSSRDAFYEQYF; DNA: TGTGCCAGCAGCGTATCGTCCCGGGACGCGTTCTACGAGCAGTACTTC
size: .; D: .; V: TRBV11-2; J: TRBJ2-5; CDR3: CASSLRETQYF; DNA: TGTGCCAGCAGCTTACGAGAGACCCAGTACTTC
size: .; D: TRBD2; V: TRBV9; J: TRBJ2-1; CDR3: CASSLGVGSGRRNEQFF; DNA: TGTGCCAGCAGCTTAGGGGTTGGTAGCGGGAGGCGGAATGAGCAGTTCTTC
size: .; D: TRBD1; V: TRBV7-9; J: TRBJ1-1; CDR3: CASSPRTGAEAFF; DNA: TGTGCCAGCAGCCCGCGGACAGGGGCTGAAGCTTTCTTT
size: .; D: .; V: TRBV6-5; J: TRBJ2-7; CDR3: CASGTSGYEQYF; DNA: TGTGCCAGCGGGACAAGCGGCTACGAGCAGTACTTC
size: .; D: .; V: TRBV7-9; J: TRBJ2-2; CDR3: CASQRGWSGELFF; DNA: TGTGCCAGCCAGAGGGGTTGGTCCGGGGAGCTGTTTTTT
size: few; D: .; V: TRBV6-5; J: TRBJ1-1; CDR3: CASSPKGGTEAFF; DNA: TGTGCCAGCAGTCCCAAGGGGGGCACTGAAGCTTTCTTT
size: .; D: TRBD1; V: TRBV4-1; J: TRBJ2-7; CDR3: CASSQVRDSYEQYF; DNA: TGCGCCAGCAGCCAAGTCAGGGACAGCTACGAGCAGTACTTC
size: .; D: TRBD2; V: TRBV18; J: TRBJ2-2; CDR3: CASSFVTSGDTGELFF; DNA: TGTGCCAGCTCATTCGTAACTAGCGGAGACACCGGGGAGCTGTTTTTT
size: .; D: .; V: TRBV7-9; J: TRBJ2-1; CDR3: CASSLRGPEQFF; DNA: TGTGCCAGCAGCTTACGGGGACCTGAGCAGTTCTTC
size: .; D: .; V: TRBV5-4; J: TRBJ2-2; CDR3: CASSLKASGELFF; DNA: TGTGCCAGCAGCTTGAAAGCTTCCGGGGAGCTGTTTTTT
size: .; D: TRBD1; V: TRBV5-1; J: TRBJ1-2; CDR3: CASSTTGGDGYTF; DNA: TGCGCCAGCAGCACCACAGGGGGCGATGGCTACACCTTC
size: few; D: .; V: TRBV7-2; J: TRBJ2-1; CDR3: CASSFGLNNEQFF; DNA: TGTGCCAGCAGCTTTGGACTCAACAATGAGCAGTTCTTC
size: .; D: .; V: TRBV29-1; J: TRBJ1-4; CDR3: CSVEDGGTNKGKLFF; DNA: TGCAGCGTTGAAGATGGGGGGACCAATAAGGGAAAACTGTTTTTT
size: .; D: TRBD1; V: TRBV9; J: TRBJ1-1; CDR3: CASSAGGTEAFF; DNA: TGTGCCAGCAGCGCAGGGGGAACTGAAGCTTTCTTT
size: few; D: .; V: TRBV6-5; J: TRBJ1-2; CDR3: CASSYSIWGNYGYTF; DNA: TGTGCCAGCAGTTACTCGATTTGGGGGAACTATGGCTACACCTTC
size: .; D: .; V: TRBV6-6; J: TRBJ2-2; CDR3: CASRRTSVYTGELFF; DNA: TGTGCCAGCAGAAGAACTAGTGTATACACCGGGGAGCTGTTTTTT
size: .; D: TRBD1; V: TRBV7-9; J: TRBJ2-7; CDR3: CASSLVDRGYEQYF; DNA: TGTGCCAGCAGCTTAGTGGACAGGGGCTACGAGCAGTACTTC
size: .; D: TRBD1; V: TRBV9; J: TRBJ2-7; CDR3: CASSLGQGVPYEQYF; DNA: TGTGCCAGCAGCCTCGGACAGGGGGTACCCTACGAGCAGTACTTC
size: .; D: TRBD2; V: TRBV7-9; J: TRBJ2-1; CDR3: CASSLSGGYNEQFF; DNA: TGTGCCAGCAGCTTAAGCGGGGGCTACAATGAGCAGTTCTTC
size: many; D: TRBD2; V: TRBV7-3; J: TRBJ2-1; CDR3: CASSPGTSYNEQFF; DNA: TGTGCCAGCAGCCCCGGGACTAGTTACAATGAGCAGTTCTTC
size: few; D: TRBD2; V: TRBV10-3; J: TRBJ2-5; CDR3: CAISQTSGITQETQYF; DNA: TGTGCCATCAGCCAGACTAGCGGGATAACCCAAGAGACCCAGTACTTC
size: .; D: .; V: TRBV5-8; J: TRBJ2-6; CDR3: CASSYGPPRSVLTF; DNA: TGTGCCAGCAGCTATGGCCCCCCGCGAAGCGTCCTGACTTTC
size: .; D: .; V: TRBV20-1; J: TRBJ1-2; CDR3: CSPVLLGHTF; DNA: TGCAGCCCTGTCCTATTGGGGCACACCTTC
size: .; D: .; V: TRBV28; J: TRBJ1-1; CDR3: CASSVRAEAFF; DNA: TGTGCCAGCAGTGTCAGGGCTGAAGCTTTCTTT
size: .; D: .; V: TRBV15; J: TRBJ2-4; CDR3: CATRGVPKNIQYF; DNA: TGTGCCACCAGGGGTGTGCCCAAAAACATTCAGTACTTC
size: .; D: TRBD2; V: TRBV7-2; J: TRBJ2-2; CDR3: CASSLALAGGPVTGELFF; DNA: TGTGCCAGCAGCTTAGCGCTAGCGGGAGGGCCGGTCACCGGGGAGCTGTTTTTT
size: .; D: .; V: TRBV29-1; J: TRBJ2-1; CDR3: CSVDGGARANEQFF; DNA: TGCAGCGTTGACGGAGGAGCGAGAGCCAATGAGCAGTTCTTC
size: few; D: .; V: TRBV29-1; J: TRBJ2-7; CDR3: CSVEDPQHEQYF; DNA: TGCAGCGTTGAAGATCCCCAGCACGAGCAGTACTTC
size: .; D: .; V: TRBV28; J: TRBJ2-1; CDR3: CASSPIALDNEQFF; DNA: TGTGCCAGCAGCCCCATAGCTCTGGACAATGAGCAGTTCTTC
size: .; D: TRBD2; V: TRBV30; J: TRBJ2-1; CDR3: CAWAGGLNEQFF; DNA: TGTGCCTGGGCGGGGGGCCTAAATGAGCAGTTCTTC
size: .; D: .; V: TRBV28; J: TRBJ2-1; CDR3: CASSSLGTYNEQFF; DNA: TGTGCCAGCAGTTCCCTAGGTACCTACAATGAGCAGTTCTTC
size: few; D: .; V: TRBV12-5; J: TRBJ2-5; CDR3: CASGLMEAQYF; DNA: TGTGCTAGTGGTTTGATGGAGGCCCAGTACTTC
size: .; D: .; V: TRBV9; J: TRBJ2-2; CDR3: CASSDLEGTGELFF; DNA: TGTGCCAGCAGCGACTTAGAAGGCACCGGGGAGCTGTTTTTT
size: once; D: TRBD1; V: TRBV7-8; J: TRBJ1-1; CDR3: CASSLVDRAYTEAFF; DNA: TGTGCCAGCAGCTTAGTGGACAGGGCGTACACTGAAGCTTTCTTT
size: .; D: .; V: TRBV7-9; J: TRBJ2-7; CDR3: CASSPTGLSYEQYF; DNA: TGTGCCAGCAGCCCCACAGGTCTCTCCTACGAGCAGTACTTC